This TCR beta chain was captured by sequencing in a study of T cell repertoires in cytomegalovirus infection. Germline CDR1 reads SGHNT; CDR2 reads YYREEE (reference sequence). CDR3 length: 11 residues. With regard to this clonotype: Antigen unknown. Germline and junction disagree at one end, which may indicate a read error.

TCRdb re-called the reads with MiXCR, one entry per CDR3 protein. The table shows hundreds of thousands of distinct CDR3 sequences, with about a third occurring only once. This receptor was taken from a human donor in good health (CMV status not recorded). Some clones in this sample may be carry-over from other donors' samples. This rearrangement joins TRBV5-4 to TRBJ1-2; D remains ambiguous. The specimen comprised cultured CD8+ T cells from PBMCs, sampled from culture after CMV antigen stimulation. In nucleotides, the CDR3 is TGTGTCAGCACCGATAACTATGGCTACACCTTC. This gives the protein CVSTDNYGYTF.